Listed below are T cell receptor beta chains from one sample, sequenced in a study of graft-versus-host responses after intestinal transplantation. The method was immunoSEQ multiplex PCR; TCRdb's version includes in-frame clones alone and lacks a portion of them. The sample carries fewer than 70,000 clones, roughly 90% recorded once. Sample: bone marrow, taken almost 750 days after intestinal transplantation. The origin of the receptors is a human patient who received an intestinal transplant, so some T cells may come from the graft donor. CDR3s include the opening cysteine and the closing phenylalanine or tryptophan.

>TRBV11-2
CASSLYFGTGTRNEQFF
>TRBV9
CASSPGGQGSAETQYF
>TRBV5-6
CASSITGLGEKLFF
>TRBV27
CASNRRRGLTLDGYTF
>TRBV5-6
CASSWDTSEQYF
>TRBV27
CASSFGLAEEGQFF
>TRBV27
CASSLDPGGQPQHF
>TRBV28
CASSLRLYDNEQFF
>TRBV27
CASRRTGNLAYNSPLHF
>TRBV5-1
CASSPPGQPYEQYF
>TRBV7-3
CASSLSPSGTEAFF
>TRBV11-1
CASTPMRGGNEQFF
>TRBV7-9
CASSLDVPTDTQYF
>TRBV13
CASSFEESYEQYF
>TRBV28
CASTDLAGGSNEQYF
>TRBV18
CASSYLMRGNYEQYF
>TRBV2
CASTGTSRSTGELFF
>TRBV30
CAWILRCTYEQYF
>TRBV27
CASRTGQNTEAFF
>TRBV6-5
CASRFDRGDGYTF
>TRBV6-1
CASSEWGLPHEQYF
>TRBV6-1
CASSEATDTGELFF
>TRBV19
CASSIDDSNSPLHF
>TRBV4-1
CASSQVPGQGDQPQHF
>TRBV20-1
CSARNYNEQFF
>TRBV7-9
CASNEQYF
>TRBV7-9
CASSLAPTPTTLNTEAFF
>TRBV6-1
CASRPEGGLNSPLHF
>TRBV18
CASSRDRGSEKLFF
>TRBV5-6
CASSLVGATNEKLFF
>TRBV2
CASSLDNPSSGANVLTF
>TRBV11-2
CASSSWDTQYF
>TRBV20-1
CSAGQKNIQYF
>TRBV15
CATSRGDYGYTF
>TRBV28
CASGAGELFF
>TRBV7-9
CASSSPTSGVSYEQYF
>TRBV30
CAWRRRRGDTQHF
>TRBV4-1
CASSQDPGADEQFF
>TRBV4-1
CASSPGPDQETQYF
>TRBV19
CASSMGAAGANVLTF
>TRBV6-1
CASTPPRTSYEQYF
>TRBV19
CASSIAQGSTDTQYF
>TRBV4-1
CASSQEVTGVGLSEQYF
>TRBV6-5
CASSQLPYNEQFF
>TRBV28
CASSLPLGLAGISYEQYF
>TRBV7-6
CASSLANRGQAGANVLTF
>TRBV14
CASRGGQGTSQPQHF
>TRBV11-2
CASSLVGLAGGNTGELFF
>TRBV18
CASSPPGGRGEKLFF
>TRBV4-2
CASREQGAGGYTF
>TRBV4-1
CASRRWGGGLHEQFF
>TRBV2
CASSEASNHGHTF
>TRBV19
CASSIGTVQHF
>TRBV11-2
CASSLHAEFNSPLHF
>TRBV27
CASSRYRPFNEKLFF
>TRBV6-5
CASSYSAAGNYGYTF
>TRBV5-6
CASSTRHPGAPPEKLFF
>TRBV5-6
CASSAAGGRTGELFF
>TRBV6-5
CASSRQGHGEKLFF